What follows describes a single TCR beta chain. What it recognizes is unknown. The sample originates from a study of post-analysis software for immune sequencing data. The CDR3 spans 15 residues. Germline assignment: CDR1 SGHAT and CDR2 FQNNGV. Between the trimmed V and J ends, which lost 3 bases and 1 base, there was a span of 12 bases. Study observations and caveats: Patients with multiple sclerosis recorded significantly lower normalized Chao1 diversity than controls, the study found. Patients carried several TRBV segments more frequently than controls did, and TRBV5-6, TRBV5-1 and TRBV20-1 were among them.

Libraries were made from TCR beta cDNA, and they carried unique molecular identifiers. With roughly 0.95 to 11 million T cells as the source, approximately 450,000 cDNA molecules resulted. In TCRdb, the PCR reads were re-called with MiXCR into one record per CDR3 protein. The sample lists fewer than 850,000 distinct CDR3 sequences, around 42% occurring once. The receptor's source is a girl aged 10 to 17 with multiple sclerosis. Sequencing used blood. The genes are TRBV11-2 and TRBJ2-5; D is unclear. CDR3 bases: TGTGCCAGCAGCTTGTTACCACTGGTCCAAGAGACCCAGTACTTC. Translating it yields CASSLLPLVQETQYF.